A few counts support the clone carrying this T cell receptor (beta chain). The sample has other DNA sequences that encode this CDR3 too. Participants, about 18 to 89 years old, spanned under 30 US areas. The CDR3 spans 16 residues. The V segment lost 3 bases and the J segment 4 bases; nucleotides outside the gene matches: 2. Germline values: CDR1 SGHRS, CDR2 YFSETQ. These data are taken from a study of blood T cell repertoires in COVID-19. Study information: Sources were T cells, B-cell-depleted T cells, or PBMCs; the material itself was cDNA or gDNA.

The data were produced by immunoSEQ multiplex PCR, yet TCRdb's version contains in-frame clones alone and is incomplete. The sample shows some 400,000 clones, more than 75% of them seen only once. This chain joins TRBV5-1 and TRBJ2-1, with TRBD2 matching over 15 bases. This TCR derives from a man under 40 who had recovered from COVID-19. Sequenced sample: PBMCs or T cells enriched from blood (not recorded which). In nucleotides, the CDR3 is TGCGCCAGCAGCTCCGGGACTAGCGGGGGGTACAATGAGCAGTTCTTC. Protein: CASSSGTSGGYNEQFF.